This T cell receptor beta chain was recovered during a study of blood T cells in healthy people across ages. Study-level results: Long-lived donors carried more naive CD4+ cells and greater diversity than aged donors. Roughly linearly, TCR beta diversity per million T cells fell as age increased. It was held that the diversity estimates obtained from one million T cells were underestimates.

Germline V lookup: CDR1 LGHNA, CDR2 YSLEER. The CDR3 consists of 14 residues. Aged about 6 to 95, donors were systemically healthy Caucasians from Russia. PCR was performed a second time for roughly 7 to 11 cycles using a sample-barcoded 5' primer and a J-beta primer mix. One entry per CDR3 protein, called by TCRdb with MiXCR from the 5' RACE reads. The table lists fewer than 2,000,000 distinct CDR3 sequences, approximately 40% of them singletons. This clonotype was seen a few times. Its antigen is unknown. One end of the junction is discordant with germline, which a read error may explain. The sequencing sample was made of blood. The chain carries TRBV4-3 and TRBJ2-4; D is undetermined. The last part of the DNA fits TRBJ2-7 better; the J call may be wrong. This TCR was sampled from a human donor in good health. The CDR3 loop reads CAGSQDRQSYEQYF. The DNA for the CDR3 is TGCGCCGGCAGCCAAGACCGGCAGTCCTACGAGCAGTACTTC.